The 10 T cell receptor beta chains given below trace back to one sample, sequenced in a study of early T cells in non-severe SARS-CoV-2 infection (dated by TCRdb to about 2021). Library preparation was by 5' RACE. Sequencing instrument: NextSeq 500. In-frame beta chains were kept once TCRdb had trimmed the public reads at Q25 with fastp and called clones with MiXCR. Each entry is one CDR3 protein sequence, shown with its most common DNA and genes. For this sample there are 25,000 to 35,000 distinct CDR3 sequences; around 6.1% appear just once. The biggest ten clones account for about 32% of the sample. The input for sequencing was whole blood, taken at baseline. Source of these receptors: an adult who was a healthcare worker with PCR-confirmed SARS-CoV-2 infection or an uninfected control (not recorded which).

At least ten counts were recorded for this clonotype. The chain is built from TRBV7-2 and TRBJ2-1; 9 bases fit TRBD2. Per germline, CDR1 SGHTA and CDR2 FQGNSA. The CDR3 is made up of 16 amino acids. The junction had 10 bases not matched to a gene; V was cut back by 5 bases and J by 5 bases. CDR3 loop: CASSRIAGLAHNEQFF. The CDR3, as DNA: TGTGCCAGCAGCCGTATAGCGGGACTAGCTCACAATGAGCAGTTCTTC.

About this clonotype itself: The junction and the germline gene differ at one end; a read error may be behind it. This chain uses TRBV30 with TRBJ1-5; weak D call: TRBD1 (5 bases). Germline-derived CDR1 and CDR2 are GTSNPN and SVGIG (reference sequence). CDR3 length: 16 amino acids. The DNA of the CDR3 is TGTGTCTGGAGCGCCTCCCCCGGGGGAAGGAATCAGCCCCAGCATTTT. Translating gives CVWSASPGGRNQPQHF.

This clonotype was detected ten times or more. V is TRBV20-1 and J is TRBJ1-5; the match to TRBD1 covers 8 bases. Germline CDR1 DFQATT, CDR2 SNEGSKA (reference sequence). Trimming removed 5 bases from V and 2 bases from J; junction bases left unmatched: 5. The CDR3 totals 14 residues. The CDR3 DNA reads TGCAGTGCTCCGGACAGGGTAGGCAATCAGCCCCAGCATTTT. Translation: CSAPDRVGNQPQHF.

This clonotype was seen at least ten times. The chain has TRBV7-9 and TRBJ2-3, with 10 nucleotides matching TRBD2. V lost 5 bases, J lost 2 bases, and 7 bases stayed unmatched. The CDR3 is 16 residues long. CDR1 SEHNR and CDR2 FQNEAQ come from the germline V gene (reference sequence). As DNA, the CDR3 is TGTGCCAGCAGCCCTTGGACTAGCGGAAACACAGATACGCAGTATTTT. Translated: CASSPWTSGNTDTQYF.

This clonotype showed up many times. The rearrangement joins TRBV20-1 to TRBJ2-3; 8 bases align to TRBD2. Germline trimming cut 3 bases from V and 1 base from J; bases unmatched to any gene: 3. CDR3 length: 14 residues. From germline, CDR1 is DFQATT and CDR2 SNEGSKA (reference sequence). CDR3 sequence reads: CSASSGAGTDTQYF. The CDR3 region has the DNA TGCAGTGCTAGTAGCGGGGCGGGCACAGATACGCAGTATTTT.

This chain links TRBV11-2 with TRBJ2-2; D remains unclear. CDR1 is SGHAT and CDR2 is FQNNGV in the germline V gene. The CDR3 covers 15 residues. The V end lost 1 base, the J end lost 4 bases, and 10 bases lay between the germline ends. The CDR3 sequence: CASSLGSRSTGELFF. The CDR3 DNA follows: TGTGCCAGCAGCTTAGGATCTAGGTCCACCGGGGAGCTGTTTTTT.

In its sample, this clonotype ranks as medium-sized. This chain connects TRBV7-6 to TRBJ1-1; 7 bases fit TRBD1. Germline-derived CDR1 and CDR2 are SGHVS and FNYEAQ. The length of the CDR3 is 15 residues. The junction had 6 bases not matched to a gene; V was cut back by 0 bases and J by 5 bases. CDR3 region: CASSLAEGARTEAFF. CDR3 DNA sequence: TGTGCCAGCAGCTTAGCAGAGGGGGCAAGGACTGAAGCTTTCTTT.

This clonotype showed up many times. V gene TRBV4-2 combines with J gene TRBJ1-6, with D uncertain. The germline gives CDR1 LGHNA, CDR2 YNFKEQ. The V and J ends lost 7 bases and 0 bases respectively, with 16 bases between them. This CDR3 has 17 amino acids. The CDR3 bases are TGTGCCAGCACCGCGGGAGGGTACGGCTCCTATAATTCACCCCTCCACTTT. Its protein product is CASTAGGYGSYNSPLHF.

This sequence joins TRBV2 and TRBJ2-1; D is possibly TRBD1 (6 bases). Between the trimmed V and J ends, which lost 5 bases and 3 bases, there was a span of 14 bases. The CDR3 length is 15 residues. The germline CDR1 and CDR2 sequences are SNHLY and FYNNEI. The CDR3 region is CASSWDNLNYNEQFF. The DNA of the CDR3 is TGTGCCAGCAGTTGGGACAACCTAAACTACAATGAGCAGTTCTTC.

This chain uses TRBV28 with TRBJ2-5, with 8 bases matching TRBD2. The J segment lost 0 bases and the V segment lost 1 base, leaving 16 bases of the junction unmatched. Germline CDR1 and CDR2: MDHEN and SYDVKM. This CDR3 spans 20 amino acids. The CDR3 here is CASSLSKIRTSLPYQETQYF. The CDR3 nucleotides read TGTGCCAGCAGTTTATCCAAGATACGGACTAGCCTACCGTACCAAGAGACCCAGTACTTC.